A single sample gave rise to the 4 T cell receptor beta chains below, sequenced in a study of breast tumors, draining lymph nodes, adjacent tissues. Breast cancer patients provided tissue from their axillary draining lymph nodes. TCRdb used MiXCR to reprocess the multiplex PCR reads, holding one entry per CDR3 protein. The table shows under 150,000 distinct CDR3 sequences, with 20% to 25% occurring only once. The sequencing sample was made of axillary lymph node tissue. The origin of the receptors is a female donor with breast cancer. Some clones in this sample may be carry-over from other donors' samples.

This clonotype was picked up many times. This chain uses TRBV7-9 with TRBJ1-2; tentative D call: TRBD1 (5 bases). Trimming took 5 bases from V and 8 from J, leaving 21 bases between them. There are 15 residues in the CDR3. The germline V gene has CDR1 SEHNR and CDR2 FQNEAQ (reference sequence). The DNA for the CDR3 is TGTGCCAGCAGCGCGGCAGAGGGGATTCATCGAGGCTACACCTTC. Translating gives CASSAAEGIHRGYTF.

This clonotype has ten or more counts. The chain is built from TRBV7-9 and TRBJ2-1, with 14 bases aligning to TRBD2. The CDR3 runs to 16 residues. Trimming took 5 bases from V and 7 from J; bases not matched to a gene: 7. Germline CDR1 SEHNR, CDR2 FQNEAQ (reference sequence). The CDR3 reads CASSRGLAGEGNEQFF. CDR3 DNA sequence: TGTGCCAGCAGCCGGGGACTAGCGGGAGAGGGGAATGAGCAGTTCTTC.

This clonotype was counted at least ten times. The rearrangement uses TRBV15 and TRBJ1-5; D possibly corresponds to TRBD1 (6 bases). This CDR3 has 14 amino acids. Germline V gives CDR1 LNHNV, CDR2 YYDKDF (reference sequence). V shed 1 base and J shed 2 bases, with 6 bases lying between them. Written as DNA, the CDR3 is TGTGCCACCAGCAGAGCAGGGGGCAATCAGCCCCAGCATTTT. Translated: CATSRAGGNQPQHF.

This clonotype was counted many times. The chain carries TRBV2 and TRBJ2-1, with no clear D. The CDR3 has 14 amino acids. V was clipped by 8 bases and J by 6 bases, with 17 bases between them. Per germline, CDR1 SNHLY and CDR2 FYNNEI. The CDR3 loop is CASARPARANEQFF. Here the CDR3 DNA reads TGTGCCAGCGCTCGACCCGCACGGGCCAATGAGCAGTTCTTC. Based on the CDR3 plus reference TRBV2 and TRBJ2-1, the full variable domain is EPEVTQTPSHQVTQMGQEVILRCVPISNHLYFYWYRQILGQKVEFLVSFYNNEISEKSEIFDDQFSVERPDGSNFTLKIRSTKLEDSAMYFCASARPARANEQFFGPGTRLTVL.